This TCR beta chain was sequenced for a study of breast tumors, draining lymph nodes, adjacent tissues (dated by TCRdb to 2015 to 2016). A note on the overall study: The study compared TCR beta repertoires across tumor, adjacent nontumor tissue and axillary lymph nodes from breast cancer patients. The study aimed to assess the relationships and possible T-cell exchange between tumor, surrounding tissue and draining lymph node repertoires in human breast cancer. The research as a whole found: The data were judged consistent with most tumor T cells deriving from the lymph node and then expanding within tumor tissue. The conclusion that tumor T cells originate in lymph nodes was presented as consistent with a hypothesis rather than as directly demonstrated. Tumor and nontumor tissue repertoires were significantly more similar in luminal-like than in basal-like breast cancer. Tumors showed preferential V and J gene usage, and their T-cell repertoire diversity fell below that of lymph nodes yet above that of nontumor tissue.

Of note for this clonotype: Its target antigen remains unknown. No much larger clonotype is one base removed from it; base qualities were not supplied.

Lymph node samples were obtained from the axillary draining lymph nodes of breast cancer patients. Including cysteine and phenylalanine, the CDR3 has 14 amino acids. Only the CDR3 DNA stays, 42 bases, in frame from base 1. From a lookup of the germline V gene, CDR1 and CDR2 are SGHDN and FVKESK. V loses 4 bases, J loses 12 bases, and the germline ends lie 18 bases apart. TCRdb names Illumina HiSeq 2000 as the instrument used. TCR beta chain libraries were generated through multiplex PCR amplification. High-throughput sequencing was used to analyze the amplified TCR beta chain products. The raw public reads went through TCRdb reprocessing: fastp at Q25, MiXCR clone calling, in-frame beta chains kept. Rows are combined by CDR3 protein, so each entry shows the most common genes and DNA. The sample profile shows about 180,000 distinct CDR3 sequences; roughly a third of them were found once. Clones ranked in the top ten supply 4.3% of the sample.

Sequenced: axillary lymph node tissue. This TCR was recovered from a female donor with breast cancer. Some clones in this sample may be carry-over from other donors' samples. The sequence links TRBV14 to TRBJ1-4; the D gene is perhaps TRBD1, on 5 matching bases. CDR3 loop: CASSRRTSGTELFF. The sequenced DNA is TGTGCCAGCAGCCGACGGACTAGCGGGACGGAACTGTTTTTT.